This T cell receptor (beta chain) was identified in a study of blood T cell repertoires in COVID-19. Overall study: Specimens from acute and convalescent COVID-19 originated in the United States, Italy and Spain. In each case, the material was cDNA or gDNA derived from T cells, B-cell-depleted T cells, or PBMCs.

J lost 9 bases, V lost 3 bases, and 24 bases had no gene match. CDR3 length equals 19 residues. Germline CDR1 reads SEHNR; CDR2 reads FQNEAQ (reference sequence). Profiling relied on immunoSEQ multiplex PCR, and the TCRdb table lists in-frame clones only, not all of them. Counted here are more than 150,000 clones, under 85% occurring once; the ten biggest clones make up 9.8%. The chain joins TRBV7-9 to TRBJ1-2; 8 bases are shared with TRBD1. The TCR originated in a woman aged 80 or over with acute or convalescent COVID-19. Sequencing used peripheral blood. The CDR3 loop reads CASSLPIPARWRTGYSYTF. The CDR3, as DNA: TGTGCCAGCAGCTTGCCGATTCCGGCCCGATGGAGGACAGGGTACAGCTACACCTTC.